These 7 T cell receptor beta chains originate from one sample sequenced in a study of blood T cell repertoires in COVID-19. Using immunoSEQ multiplex PCR, the repertoire was profiled, and TCRdb retains in-frame clones only, with some absent. The data show some 400,000 clones, 85% to 90% seen once. The sample consisted of peripheral blood. The receptors shown here come from a man aged 18-30 years with active or convalescent COVID-19.

The DNA for the CDR3 is TGTGCCAGCAGCACTACGGCGGGAGAAAAACTGTTTTTT. It yields the protein CASSTTAGEKLFF. J is TRBJ1-4 and V is TRBV3-1 (or the pseudogene TRBV3-2); D gene unclear. This CDR3 has 13 amino acids. Germline V lookup: CDR1 LGHDT, CDR2 YNNKEL (reference sequence). V lost 5 bases and J lost 8, with 12 bases in between.

This chain joins TRBV6-4 and TRBJ2-1; 13 bases are shared with TRBD2. Unmatched junction bases numbered 3, after V lost 5 bases and J lost 5 bases. Germline assignment: CDR1 MRHNA and CDR2 SNTAGT. CDR3 length equals 15 residues. CDR3 amino acids: CASSPLAGGNNEQFF. The CDR3 DNA reads TGTGCCAGCAGTCCACTAGCGGGGGGGAACAATGAGCAGTTCTTC.

The chain joins TRBV2 to TRBJ2-7, with unresolved D. Germline CDR1 is SNHLY and CDR2 is FYNNEI. V was trimmed by 0 bases and J by 0 bases, leaving 12 bases between them. The CDR3 sequence is 16 residues long. The CDR3 here is CASSEALYASSYEQYF. The CDR3 nucleotides are TGTGCCAGCAGTGAAGCGCTTTATGCTAGCTCCTACGAGCAGTACTTC.

This sequence joins TRBV28 and TRBJ2-7; TRBD2 agrees at 8 bases. Losses at the gene ends were 4 bases for V and 10 bases for J; bases not matched to a gene: 6. This CDR3 is built from 12 residues. Germline V lookup: CDR1 MDHEN, CDR2 SYDVKM. CDR3 bases: TGTGCCAGCAGTTCAGCGGGGGACCTTCAGTACTTC. Its protein is CASSSAGDLQYF.

The chain has TRBV6-5 and TRBJ1-6; TRBD1 is a possible D gene (6 bases). The V end was cut by 6 bases, the J end by 9 bases, with 18 bases between. The germline CDR1 and CDR2 sequences are MNHEY and SVGAGI. The length of the CDR3 is 15 residues. The DNA of the CDR3 is TGTGCCAGCAGCGCCACAACAGGGTTTGTTTCACCCCTCCACTTT. Translation gives CASSATTGFVSPLHF.

The CDR3 sequence: CATSDPGQGIYGYTF. The DNA of the CDR3 is TGTGCCACCAGTGATCCGGGACAGGGGATTTATGGCTACACCTTC. The J gene is TRBJ1-2, the V gene TRBV24-1; 10 nucleotides match TRBD1. CDR1 KGHDR and CDR2 SFDVKD come from the germline V gene. The CDR3 is 15 residues long. The V gene end was trimmed by 3 bases and the J gene end by 5 bases; junction bases not matched to a gene: 5.

The J gene is TRBJ2-3, the V gene TRBV7-8, with a tentative D call TRBD2 (6 bases). The germline CDR1 and CDR2 sequences are SGHVS and FQNEAQ. The CDR3 is 17 residues long. The V gene lost 5 bases and the J gene lost 0 bases, with 18 bases spanning the gap. CDR3 sequence: CASSLLRGVSSTDTQYF. In DNA, the CDR3 is TGTGCCAGCAGCCTCTTGCGGGGCGTCTCTAGCACAGATACGCAGTATTTT.